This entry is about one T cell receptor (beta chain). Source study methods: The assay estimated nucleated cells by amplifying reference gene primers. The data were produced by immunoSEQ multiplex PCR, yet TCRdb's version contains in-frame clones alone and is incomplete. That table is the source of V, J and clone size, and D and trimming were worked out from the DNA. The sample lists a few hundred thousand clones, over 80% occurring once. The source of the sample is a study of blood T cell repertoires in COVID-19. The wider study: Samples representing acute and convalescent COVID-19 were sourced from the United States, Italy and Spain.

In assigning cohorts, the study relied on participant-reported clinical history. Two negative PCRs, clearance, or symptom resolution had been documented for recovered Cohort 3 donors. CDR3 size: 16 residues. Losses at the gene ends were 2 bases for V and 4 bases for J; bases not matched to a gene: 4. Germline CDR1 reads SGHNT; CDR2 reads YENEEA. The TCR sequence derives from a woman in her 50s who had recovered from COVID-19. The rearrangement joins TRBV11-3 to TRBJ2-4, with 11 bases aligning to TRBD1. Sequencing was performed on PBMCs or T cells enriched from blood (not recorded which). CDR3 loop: CASSLRDRGAKNIQYF. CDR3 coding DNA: TGTGCCAGCAGCTTAAGGGACAGGGGGGCGAAAAACATTCAGTACTTC.